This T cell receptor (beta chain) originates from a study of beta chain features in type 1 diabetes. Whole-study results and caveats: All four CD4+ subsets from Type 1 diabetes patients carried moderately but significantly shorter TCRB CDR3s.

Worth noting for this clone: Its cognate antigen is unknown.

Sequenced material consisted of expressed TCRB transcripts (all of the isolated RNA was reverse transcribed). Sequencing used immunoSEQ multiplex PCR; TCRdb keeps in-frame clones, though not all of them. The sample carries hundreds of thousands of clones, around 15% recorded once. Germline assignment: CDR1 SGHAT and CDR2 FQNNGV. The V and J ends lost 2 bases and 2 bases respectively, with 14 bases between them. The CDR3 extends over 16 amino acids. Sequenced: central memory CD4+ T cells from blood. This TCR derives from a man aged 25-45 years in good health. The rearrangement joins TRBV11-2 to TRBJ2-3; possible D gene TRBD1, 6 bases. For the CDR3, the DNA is TGTGCCAGCAGCTTACATAACACAGGGCCCACAGATACGCAGTATTTT. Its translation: CASSLHNTGPTDTQYF.